The present entry profiles one TCR beta chain with its context. Its matching antigen is unknown. The read stops 3 residues short of the end of the CDR3; the missing end is completed from the germline J gene. Produced via immunoSEQ multiplex PCR; TCRdb's table is partial and in-frame only. The sample table includes around 44,000 clones. The entry originates in a study of T cells in women clearing cervical HPV infection. Study conclusions and caveats: CIN3+ cases had significantly higher TCR richness than controls; evenness did not differ. It is unknown whether associations predate infection; no effector/memory or HPV-specific sorting.

V lost 7 bases and J lost 0; bases outside the gene matches: 6. The CDR3 spans 15 residues. CDR1 SQVTM and CDR2 ANQGSEA come from the germline V gene. Sequences were obtained from blood buffy coat. J is TRBJ2-2 and V is TRBV29-1; 9 bases agree with TRBD1. The clonotype comes from a woman between 18 and 70 years old with a cervical HPV16 infection that either progressed to CIN3+ or cleared (not recorded which). The CDR3: CSATGGLANTGELFF. CDR3 DNA (partial): TGCAGCGCTACAGGGGGCCTCGCGAACACCGGGGAG.